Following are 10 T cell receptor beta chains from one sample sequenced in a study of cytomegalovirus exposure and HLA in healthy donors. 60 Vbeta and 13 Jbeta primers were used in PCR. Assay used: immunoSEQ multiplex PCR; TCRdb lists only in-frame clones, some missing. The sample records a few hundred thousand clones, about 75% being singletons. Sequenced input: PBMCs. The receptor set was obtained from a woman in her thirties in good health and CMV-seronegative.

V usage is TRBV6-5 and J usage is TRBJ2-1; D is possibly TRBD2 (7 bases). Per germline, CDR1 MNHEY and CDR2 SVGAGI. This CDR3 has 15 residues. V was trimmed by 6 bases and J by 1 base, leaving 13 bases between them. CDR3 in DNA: TGTGCCAGCAGCCAAGGGGGAGGGTCCTACAATGAGCAGTTCTTC. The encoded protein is CASSQGGGSYNEQFF.

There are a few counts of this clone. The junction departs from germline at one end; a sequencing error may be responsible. CDR3 amino acids: CAGGASGRQEAQYF. The CDR3 bases are TGTGCGGGCGGGGCTAGCGGGAGGCAAGAGGCCCAGTACTTC. The chain is built from TRBV6-1 and TRBJ2-5, with 11 bases that match TRBD2. In germline, CDR1 is MNHNS, CDR2 SASEGT. This CDR3 comprises 14 residues.

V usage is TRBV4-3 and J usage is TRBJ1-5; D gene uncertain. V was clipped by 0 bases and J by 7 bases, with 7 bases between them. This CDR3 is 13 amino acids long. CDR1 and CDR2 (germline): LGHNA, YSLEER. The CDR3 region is CASSQERRQPQHF. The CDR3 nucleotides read TGCGCCAGCAGCCAAGAACGCAGGCAGCCCCAGCATTTT.

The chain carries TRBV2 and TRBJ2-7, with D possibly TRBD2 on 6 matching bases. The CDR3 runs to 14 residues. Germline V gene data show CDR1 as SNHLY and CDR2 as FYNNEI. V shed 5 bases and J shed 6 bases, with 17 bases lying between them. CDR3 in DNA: TGTGCCAGCAGTCCCGGGCTGCGGGGTCGCGAGCAGTACTTC. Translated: CASSPGLRGREQYF.

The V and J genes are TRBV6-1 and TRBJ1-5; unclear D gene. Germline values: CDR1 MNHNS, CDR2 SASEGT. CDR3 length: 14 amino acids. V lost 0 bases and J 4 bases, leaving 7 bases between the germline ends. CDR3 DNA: TGTGCCAGCAGTGAAGCGGTAGAAAATCAGCCCCAGCATTTT. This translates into CASSEAVENQPQHF.

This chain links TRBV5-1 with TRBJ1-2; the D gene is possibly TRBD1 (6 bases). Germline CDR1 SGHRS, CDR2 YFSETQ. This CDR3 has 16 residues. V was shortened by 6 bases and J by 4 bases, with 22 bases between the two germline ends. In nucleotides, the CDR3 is TGCGCCAGCACCCACTTATGGCAGGGGACCTTCTATGGCTACACCTTC. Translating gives CASTHLWQGTFYGYTF. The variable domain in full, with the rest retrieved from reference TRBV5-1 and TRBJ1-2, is KAGVTQTPRYLIKTRGQQVTLSCSPISGHRSVSWYQQTPGQGLQFLFEYFSETQRNKGNFPGRFSGRQFSNSRSEMNVSTLELGDSALYLCASTHLWQGTFYGYTFGSGTRLTVV.

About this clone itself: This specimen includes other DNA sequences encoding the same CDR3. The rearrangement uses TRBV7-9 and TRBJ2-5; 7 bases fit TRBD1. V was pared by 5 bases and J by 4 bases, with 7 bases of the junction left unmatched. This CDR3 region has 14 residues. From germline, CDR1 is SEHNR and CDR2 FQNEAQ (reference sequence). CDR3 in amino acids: CASSPRGLGETQYF. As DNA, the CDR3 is TGTGCCAGCAGCCCGAGGGGGCTAGGAGAGACCCAGTACTTC. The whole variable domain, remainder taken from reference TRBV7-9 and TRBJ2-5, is DTGVSQNPRHKITKRGQNVTFRCDPISEHNRLYWYRQTLGQGPEFLTYFQNEAQLEKSRLLSDRFSAERPKGSFSTLEIQRTEQGDSAMYLCASSPRGLGETQYFGPGTRLLVL.

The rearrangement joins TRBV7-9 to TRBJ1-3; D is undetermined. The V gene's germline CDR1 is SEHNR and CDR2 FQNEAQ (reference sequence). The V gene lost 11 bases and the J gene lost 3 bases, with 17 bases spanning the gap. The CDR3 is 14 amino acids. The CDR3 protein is CASQWAGFGNTIYF. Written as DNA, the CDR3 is TGTGCCTCCCAGTGGGCGGGATTTGGAAACACCATATATTTT. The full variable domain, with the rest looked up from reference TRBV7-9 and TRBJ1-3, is DTGVSQNPRHKITKRGQNVTFRCDPISEHNRLYWYRQTLGQGPEFLTYFQNEAQLEKSRLLSDRFSAERPKGSFSTLEIQRTEQGDSAMYLCASQWAGFGNTIYFGEGSWLTVV.

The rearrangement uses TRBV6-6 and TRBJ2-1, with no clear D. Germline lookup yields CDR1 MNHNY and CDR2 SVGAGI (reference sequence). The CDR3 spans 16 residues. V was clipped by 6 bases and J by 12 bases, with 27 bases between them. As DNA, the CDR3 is TGTGCCAGCAGCCTCCCCGGATTAGAGGCTGTCGGTGCGCAGTTCTTC. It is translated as CASSLPGLEAVGAQFF.

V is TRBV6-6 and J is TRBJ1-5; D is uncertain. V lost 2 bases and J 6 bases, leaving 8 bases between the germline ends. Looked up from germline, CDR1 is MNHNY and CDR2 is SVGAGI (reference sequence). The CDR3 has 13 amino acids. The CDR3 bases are TGTGCCAGCAGTTACGAGGAAAGTCAGCCCCAGCATTTT. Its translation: CASSYEESQPQHF.